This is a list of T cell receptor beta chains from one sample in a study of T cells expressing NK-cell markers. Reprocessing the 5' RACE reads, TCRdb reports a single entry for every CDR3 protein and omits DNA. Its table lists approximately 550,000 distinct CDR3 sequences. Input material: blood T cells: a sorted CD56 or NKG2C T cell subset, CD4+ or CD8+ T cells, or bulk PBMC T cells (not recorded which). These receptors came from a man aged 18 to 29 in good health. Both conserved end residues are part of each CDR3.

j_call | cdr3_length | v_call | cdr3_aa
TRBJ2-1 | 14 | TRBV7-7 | CASSLSLAGHEQFF
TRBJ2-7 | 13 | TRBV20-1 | CRPGDTQLRGQYF
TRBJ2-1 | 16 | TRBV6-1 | CASRRRGDRVVYEQFF
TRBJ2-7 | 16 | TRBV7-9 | CASSLAIGGRNYEQYF
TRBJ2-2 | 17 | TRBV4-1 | CASSQDYDSANTGELFF
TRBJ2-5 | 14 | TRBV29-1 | CSVEGGTRQETQYF
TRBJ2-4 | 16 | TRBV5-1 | CASSLNTGTPKNIQYF
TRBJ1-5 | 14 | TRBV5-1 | CASSTGAYNQPQHF
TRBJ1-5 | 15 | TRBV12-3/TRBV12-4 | CASSPRNTGNQPQHF
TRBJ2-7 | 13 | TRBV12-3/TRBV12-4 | CASSQTGGYEQYF
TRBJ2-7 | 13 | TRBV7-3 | CASSLRTDREQYF
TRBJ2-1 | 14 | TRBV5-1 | CASGASGSWNEQFF
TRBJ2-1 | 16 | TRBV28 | CASSPTLAGVRNEQFF
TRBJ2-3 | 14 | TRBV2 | CASRDLESTDTQYF
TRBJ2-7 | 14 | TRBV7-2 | CASSLSSHEHEQYF
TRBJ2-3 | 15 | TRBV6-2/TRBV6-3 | CASSYGQAERTRMYF
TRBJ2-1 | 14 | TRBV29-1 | CSLLSRDTYNEQFF
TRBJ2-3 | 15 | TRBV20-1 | CSAEQSGRALNTQYF
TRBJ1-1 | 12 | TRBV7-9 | CASSLVSVEAFF
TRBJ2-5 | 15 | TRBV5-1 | CASSYYGTPRETQYF
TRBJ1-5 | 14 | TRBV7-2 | CASSPPGSNQPQHF
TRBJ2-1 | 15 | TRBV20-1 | CSATVGLAGENEQFF
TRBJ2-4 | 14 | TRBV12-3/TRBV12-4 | CASSFSAQLNIQYF
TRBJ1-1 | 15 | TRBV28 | CASSFNAAMNTEAFF
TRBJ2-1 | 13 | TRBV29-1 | CSYGGSSYNEQFF
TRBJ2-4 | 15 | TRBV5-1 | CASSSMGRALDIQYF
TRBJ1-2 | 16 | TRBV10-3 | CAITERNRGREGGYTF
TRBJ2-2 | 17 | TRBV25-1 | CASSAYPGQKNTGELFF
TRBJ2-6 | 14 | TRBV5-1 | CASSHETGANVLTF
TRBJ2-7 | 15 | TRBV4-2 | CASSQGGSDVDEQYF
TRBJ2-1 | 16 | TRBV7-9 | CASSPLAGVNYNEQFF
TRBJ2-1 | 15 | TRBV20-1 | CSARGVAGGWYEQFF
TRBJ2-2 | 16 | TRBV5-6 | CASTLERQRGAGELFF
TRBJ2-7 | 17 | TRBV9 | CASRPKTGLSTPYEQYF
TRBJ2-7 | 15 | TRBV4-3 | CASSQEYRGLYEQYF
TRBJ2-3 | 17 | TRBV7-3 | CASSLRRAGAGTDTQYF
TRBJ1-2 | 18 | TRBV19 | CASSIPRPGRRANYGYTF
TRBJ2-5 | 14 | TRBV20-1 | CSAGEREEGETQYF
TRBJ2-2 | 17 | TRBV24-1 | CATSDFLTPGRPGELFF
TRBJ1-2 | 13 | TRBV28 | CASSSSANYGYTF
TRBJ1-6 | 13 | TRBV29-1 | CSINLGGNSPLHF
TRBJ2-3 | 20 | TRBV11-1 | CASSLEGSSGRTTSTDTQYF
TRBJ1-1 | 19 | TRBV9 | CASSVEGWQAEARNTEAFF
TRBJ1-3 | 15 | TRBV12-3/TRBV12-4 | CASSLSEQGGNTIYF
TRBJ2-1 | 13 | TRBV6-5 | CASSSGVYNEQFF
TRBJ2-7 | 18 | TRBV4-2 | CASSQGGLAFTPSYEQYF
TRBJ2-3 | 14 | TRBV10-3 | CAISTLGAADTQYF
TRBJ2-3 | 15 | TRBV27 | CASSPLGVRTDTQYF
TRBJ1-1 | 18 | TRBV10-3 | CAISEPKSGGRLNTEAFF
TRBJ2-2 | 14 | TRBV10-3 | CAIRGQGTTGELFF
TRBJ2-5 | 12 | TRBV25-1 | CASNLRGWIQYF